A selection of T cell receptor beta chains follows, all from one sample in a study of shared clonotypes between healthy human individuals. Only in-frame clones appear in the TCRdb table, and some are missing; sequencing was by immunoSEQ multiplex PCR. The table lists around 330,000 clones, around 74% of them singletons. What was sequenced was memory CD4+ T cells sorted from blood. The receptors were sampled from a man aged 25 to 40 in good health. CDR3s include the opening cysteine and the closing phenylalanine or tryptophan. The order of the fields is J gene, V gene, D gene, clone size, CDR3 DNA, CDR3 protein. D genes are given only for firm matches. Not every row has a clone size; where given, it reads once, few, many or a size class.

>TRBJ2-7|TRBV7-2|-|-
TGTGCCAGCAGCTTTCGGTTACAGGGCCTCAGCTCCTACGAGCAGTACTTC
CASSFRLQGLSSYEQYF
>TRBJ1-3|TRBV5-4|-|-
TGTGCCAGCAGCTTGGCGGAAGGACTTACCATATATTTT
CASSLAEGLTIYF
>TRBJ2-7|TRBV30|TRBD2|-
TGTGCCTGGGCTAGCGGGAGTAGCTACGAGCAGTACTTC
CAWASGSSYEQYF
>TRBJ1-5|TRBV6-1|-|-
TGTGCCAGCAGTGGGCCGGCAGCGAGGATTCAGCCCCAGCATTTT
CASSGPAARIQPQHF
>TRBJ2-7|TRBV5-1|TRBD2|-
TGCGCCAGCAGCTCGGGACTAGCGGGAGGGTTCGACGAGCAGTACTTC
CASSSGLAGGFDEQYF
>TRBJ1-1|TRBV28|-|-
TGTGCCAGCAGCTCGGGTTTTGTTGAAGCTTTCTTT
CASSSGFVEAFF
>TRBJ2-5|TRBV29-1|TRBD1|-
TGCAGCGTTACAGGGGGGGAGACCCAGTACTTC
CSVTGGETQYF
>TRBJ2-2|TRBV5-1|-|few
TGCGCCAGCAGCTTGGGGGGACTTTTCACCGGGGAGCTGTTTTTT
CASSLGGLFTGELFF
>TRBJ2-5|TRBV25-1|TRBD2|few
TGTGCCAGCGCACCGGTAGCGGGAGCAGAGACCCAGTACTTC
CASAPVAGAETQYF
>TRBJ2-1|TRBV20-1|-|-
TGCAGTGCTCTCACAGGCAATGAGCAGTTCTTC
CSALTGNEQFF
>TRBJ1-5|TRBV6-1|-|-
TGTGCCAGCAGTCCCCAGGGTGATCAGCCCCAGCATTTT
CASSPQGDQPQHF
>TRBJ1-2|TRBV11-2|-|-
TGTGCCAGCAGCTTAGCCGGATCGGGTGGCTACACCTTC
CASSLAGSGGYTF
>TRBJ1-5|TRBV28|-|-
TGTGCCAGCACAACAGGGCATGATCAGCCCCAGCATTTT
CASTTGHDQPQHF
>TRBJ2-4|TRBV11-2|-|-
TGTGCCAGCAGCTTTATCAGCAAAAACATTCAGTACTTC
CASSFISKNIQYF
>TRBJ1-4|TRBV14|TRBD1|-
TGTGCCAGCAGCCACCGGAGGGACAGGGTGGAAGAAAAACTGTTTTTT
CASSHRRDRVEEKLFF
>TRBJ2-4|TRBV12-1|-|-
TGTGCCAGCATCCTTCCGGCCCTAGCGGCAGATTCAGTTAGTGGGATCAAAAACATTCAGTACTTC
CASILPALAADSVSGIKNIQYF
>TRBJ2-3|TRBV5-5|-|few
TGTGCCAGCAGCTTGGGTCTGGGTCCAGATACGCAGTATTTT
CASSLGLGPDTQYF
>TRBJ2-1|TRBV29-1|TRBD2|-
TGCAGCGCTAGTCTAGCGGCCTTCTACAATGAGCAGTTCTTC
CSASLAAFYNEQFF
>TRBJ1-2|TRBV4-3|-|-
TGCGCCAGCAGCCAAGATGGTAGGGTGGAAGGCGGCTACACCTTC
CASSQDGRVEGGYTF
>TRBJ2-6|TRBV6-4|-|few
TGTGCCAGCACACGACAAAGTCGGGCCAACGTCCTGACTTTC
CASTRQSRANVLTF
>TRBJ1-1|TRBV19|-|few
TGTGCCAGTAGTCCCGGGCTGGGGCCGGGAGCCACTGAAGCTTTCTTT
CASSPGLGPGATEAFF
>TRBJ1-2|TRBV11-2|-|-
TGTGCCAGCAGCCTTTTTAACACCCCGGGGTATGGCTACACCTTC
CASSLFNTPGYGYTF
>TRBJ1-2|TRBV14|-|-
TGTGCCAGCAGCCAAGAATTGGGGAATGGCTACACCTTC
CASSQELGNGYTF
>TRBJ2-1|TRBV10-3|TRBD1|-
TGTGCCATCAGTGAGAGGGACAGGGGTTACAATGAGCAGTTCTTC
CAISERDRGYNEQFF
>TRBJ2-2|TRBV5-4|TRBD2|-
TGTGCCAGCAGCTTGGCCCGGGAGGGGGGGGAGCTGTTTTTT
CASSLAREGGELFF
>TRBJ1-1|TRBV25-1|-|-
TGTGCCAGCAGTGCCAGGGGATCGAACACTGAAGCTTTCTTT
CASSARGSNTEAFF
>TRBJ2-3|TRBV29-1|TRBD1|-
TGCAGCGTGGGGGACAGGGGAATCACAGATACGCAGTATTTT
CSVGDRGITDTQYF
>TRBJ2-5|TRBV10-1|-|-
TGCGCCAGCAGTCGAGGGGTAGGGGAGACCCAGTACTTC
CASSRGVGETQYF
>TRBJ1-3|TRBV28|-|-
TGTGCCAGCAGCACCGGGCCCCGCTCTGGAAACACCATATATTTT
CASSTGPRSGNTIYF
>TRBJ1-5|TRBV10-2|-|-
TGCGCCAGCAGACAGGGCAATCAGCCCCAGCATTTT
CASRQGNQPQHF
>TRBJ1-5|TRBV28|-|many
TGTGCCAGCAGCCGGACAGTACTCACTACTAATCAGCCCCAGCATTTT
CASSRTVLTTNQPQHF
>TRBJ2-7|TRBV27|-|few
TGTGCCAGCAGTCTAGTGGGTCACGAGCAGTACTTC
CASSLVGHEQYF
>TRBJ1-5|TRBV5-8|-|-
TGTGCCAGCAGCTTGGGTTGGGGGGATCAGCCCCAGCATTTT
CASSLGWGDQPQHF
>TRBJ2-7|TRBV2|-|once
TGTGCCAGCCAAAATGGCAGGTTCGGCGAGCAGTACTTC
CASQNGRFGEQYF
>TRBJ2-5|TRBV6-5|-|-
TGTGCCAGCAGCCCGGTCCTCTTGGATCTGGAGACCCAGTACTTC
CASSPVLLDLETQYF
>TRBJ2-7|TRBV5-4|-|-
TGTGCCAGCAGCCCTGGGGGTCGCGGAGAGCAGTACTTC
CASSPGGRGEQYF
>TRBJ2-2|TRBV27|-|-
TGTGCCAGCAGTCCGTACAGCGCGAACACCGGGGAGCTGTTTTTT
CASSPYSANTGELFF
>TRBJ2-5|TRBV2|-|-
TGTGCCAGCAGCTTATCTGAGACCCAGTACTTC
CASSLSETQYF
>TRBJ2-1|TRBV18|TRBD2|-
TGTGCCAGCTCTCCACCCTTGACTAGCGGGAACCACAATGAGCAGTTCTTC
CASSPPLTSGNHNEQFF
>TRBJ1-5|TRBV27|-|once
TGTGCCAGCAGCGAGCGTTATGGTCAGCCCCAGCATTTT
CASSERYGQPQHF
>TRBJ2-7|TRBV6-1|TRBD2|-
TGTGCCAGCAGTGAATTCGGGAGGGCCTCGGGCTACGAGCAGTACTTC
CASSEFGRASGYEQYF
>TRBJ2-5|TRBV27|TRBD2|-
TGTGCCAGCAGTTTATACGGGCCCGGGGGGGAGACCCAGTACTTC
CASSLYGPGGETQYF
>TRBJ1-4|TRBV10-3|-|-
TGTGCCATCAGTGACCCAGGTTATAATGAAAAACTGTTTTTT
CAISDPGYNEKLFF
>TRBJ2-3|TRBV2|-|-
TGTGCCAGCAGCCCTAACCCAGGGATGGATACGCAGTATTTT
CASSPNPGMDTQYF
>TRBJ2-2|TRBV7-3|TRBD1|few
TGTGCCAGCAGCTTAACGAGGGACAGCGGGGAGCTGTTTTTT
CASSLTRDSGELFF
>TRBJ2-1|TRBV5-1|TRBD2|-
TGCGCCAGCAGCTTGGCCCGCGGGGGGTACAATGAGCAGTTCTTC
CASSLARGGYNEQFF
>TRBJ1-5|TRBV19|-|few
TGTGCCAGTAGTATAGATCCGGGGTGGGGGAATCAGCCCCAGCATTTT
CASSIDPGWGNQPQHF
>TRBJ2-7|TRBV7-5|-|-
TGTGTCAGAACCACACTAGCGGGAGGGCCTTGCGAGCAGTACTTC
CVRTTLAGGPCEQYF
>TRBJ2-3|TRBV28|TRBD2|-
TGTGCCAGCAGTCCTAGCGGGAGAAGGAGCACAGATACGCAGTATTTT
CASSPSGRRSTDTQYF
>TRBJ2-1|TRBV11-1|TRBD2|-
TGTGCCAGCAGCCCGCCAAGGACTAGCGGGGGGTACAATGAGCAGTTCTTC
CASSPPRTSGGYNEQFF
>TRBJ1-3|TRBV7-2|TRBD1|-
TGTGCCAGCCGGGACAGAGGAAACACCATATATTTT
CASRDRGNTIYF
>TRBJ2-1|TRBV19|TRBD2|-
TGTGCCAGTAGTAGACGGACTAGCGGGACCCCTACTACTCACAATGAGCAGTTCTTC
CASSRRTSGTPTTHNEQFF
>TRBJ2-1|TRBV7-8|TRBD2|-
TGTGCCAGCAGTTCCCCAAGCGGGAGATCCTACAATGAGCAGTTCTTC
CASSSPSGRSYNEQFF
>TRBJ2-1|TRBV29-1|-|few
TGCAGCGTTGATGGGAACAATGAGCAGTTCTTC
CSVDGNNEQFF
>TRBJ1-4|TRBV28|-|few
TGTGCCAGCAGTCAGGGAGGTACTAATGAAAAACTGTTTTTT
CASSQGGTNEKLFF
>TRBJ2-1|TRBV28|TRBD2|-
TGTGCCAGCAGCCAAGCGGGAGGAAATGAGCAGTTCTTC
CASSQAGGNEQFF
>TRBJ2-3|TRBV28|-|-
TGTGCCAGCAGTACTTACCGGGGGCGCCTTTCCGATACGCAGTATTTT
CASSTYRGRLSDTQYF